This T cell receptor (beta chain) was retrieved from a study of T cells after yellow fever vaccination. Study in general: Fractions low in cell number were prepared with SMART-Seq v4 Ultra Low Input. Study conclusions and caveats: Researchers noted that a small share of clonotypes showed up in both CD4 and CD8 compartments. Post-booster repertoires contained most primary-vaccination clones again (roughly 95% CD4, 85% to 90% CD8).

This clonotype was seen ten or more times. Its antigen remains unknown. For TCR, cDNA came from 5'RACE template switching, which added a universal primer site and UMIs. One entry per CDR3 protein results from TCRdb running MiXCR on the 5' RACE reads. The sample has 25,000 to 35,000 distinct CDR3 sequences; nearly 4.5% are singletons. The receptor's source is a man aged 25-45 years who received the YFV17D yellow fever vaccine. The specimen was CD8+ T cells sorted from PBMCs, collected 5 days after the yellow fever booster vaccination.

This CDR3 reads CASSSRFGGSYNEQFF. In nucleotides, the CDR3 is TGTGCCAGCAGTTCCCGTTTCGGCGGCTCCTACAATGAGCAGTTCTTC. V usage is TRBV28 and J usage is TRBJ2-1; D uncertain. This CDR3 has 16 residues. Germline loops: CDR1 MDHEN, CDR2 SYDVKM. V lost 4 bases, J lost 0 bases, and 13 bases lay in between.